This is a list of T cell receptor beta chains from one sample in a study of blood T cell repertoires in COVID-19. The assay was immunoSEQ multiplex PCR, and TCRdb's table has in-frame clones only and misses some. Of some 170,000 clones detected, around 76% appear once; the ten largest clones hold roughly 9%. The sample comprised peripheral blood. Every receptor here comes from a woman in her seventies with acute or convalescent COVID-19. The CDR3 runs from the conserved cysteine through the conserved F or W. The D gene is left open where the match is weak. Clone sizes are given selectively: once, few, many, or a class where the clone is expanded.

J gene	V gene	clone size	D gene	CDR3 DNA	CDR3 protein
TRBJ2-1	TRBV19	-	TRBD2	TGTGCCAGTAACATGAATGGGGCTAGCGGGAGTCTGTTCTTC	CASNMNGASGSLFF
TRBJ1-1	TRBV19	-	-	TGTGCCAGTAGTTCGACAGATAACACTGAAGCTTTCTTT	CASSSTDNTEAFF
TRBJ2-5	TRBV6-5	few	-	TGTGCCAGCAGTTACTACAGTGGGACCCAGTACTTC	CASSYYSGTQYF
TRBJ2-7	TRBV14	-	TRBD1	TGTGCCAGCAGCCAAGCCCGGGACAGACCGCACTTC	CASSQARDRPHF
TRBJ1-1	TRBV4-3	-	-	TGCGCCAGCAGCCAAGGCAGGGAGAACACTGAAGCTTTCTTT	CASSQGRENTEAFF
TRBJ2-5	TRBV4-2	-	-	TGTGCCAGCAGCCAAGGAGGGGGGGAAGAGACCCAGTACTTC	CASSQGGGEETQYF
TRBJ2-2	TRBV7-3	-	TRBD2	TGTGCCAGCAGGGGGACTAGCGTGACCGGGGAGCTGTTTTTT	CASRGTSVTGELFF
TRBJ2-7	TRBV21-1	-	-	TGTGCCAGCGACTCAGGGATCGAGCAGTACTTC	CASDSGIEQYF
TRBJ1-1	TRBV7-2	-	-	TGTGCCAGCAGCTATTCCCGGAACACTGAAGCTTTCTTT	CASSYSRNTEAFF
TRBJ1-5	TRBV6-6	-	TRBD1	TGTGCCAGCAGTTTCCAGGGACAGGGGGCTAATCAGCCCCAGCATTTT	CASSFQGQGANQPQHF